This entry concerns a single TCR beta chain. The sample originates from a study of T cell responses to AZD1222 COVID-19 vaccine. Trimming shortened V by 9 bases and J by 4 bases, and 10 bases separated the two germline ends. The CDR3 is made up of 11 amino acids. Germline assignment: CDR1 SNHLY and CDR2 FYNNEI. Assay: immunoSEQ multiplex PCR; the TCRdb copy retains only in-frame clones and omits some. The table has 120,000 or so clones, about nine tenths seen once. The chain has TRBV2 and TRBJ2-7; possible D gene TRBD2, 5 bases. This receptor was taken from an adult in good health. The specimen was peripheral blood, collected on day 0 of AZD1222 vaccination. Here the CDR3 DNA reads TGTGCCAGGAAGGACTCTTACGAGCAGTACTTC. Its translation is CARKDSYEQYF.